Each of the 27 T cell receptor beta chains below was sequenced from the same sample in a study of blood T cell repertoires in COVID-19. TCRdb's copy holds only in-frame clones and misses some; the assay was immunoSEQ multiplex PCR. Of fewer than 500,000 clones listed, 80% to 90% were seen once; the top ten hold over 1.1%. The sequenced sample consisted of peripheral blood. The receptors were sampled from a woman aged 25 to 39 with active or convalescent COVID-19.

This chain joins TRBV5-1 and TRBJ1-2, with no clear D. V shed 2 bases and J shed 6 bases, with 11 bases lying between them. The CDR3 covers 13 residues. CDR1 and CDR2 (germline): SGHRS, YFSETQ. The CDR3 DNA is TGCGCCAGCAGCTTTCGGGGAAAGGATGGCTACACCTTC. Amino acid sequence: CASSFRGKDGYTF.

V gene TRBV5-5 combines with J gene TRBJ1-2; D might be TRBD1 (6 bases). The CDR3 has 14 amino acids. CDR1 is SGHKS and CDR2 is YYEKEE in the germline V gene (reference sequence). The V and J ends lost 7 bases and 2 bases respectively, with 15 bases between them. CDR3 in DNA: TGTGCCAGCCAACCTTGGACAGAGAACTATGGCTACACCTTC. This translates into CASQPWTENYGYTF.

This clone was detected once. The chain recombines TRBV2 with TRBJ1-2; no clear D. Germline V lookup: CDR1 SNHLY, CDR2 FYNNEI. V was pared by 3 bases and J by 6 bases, with 14 bases between. The CDR3 is made up of 14 amino acids. The CDR3 DNA follows: TGTGCCAGCAGTGACGGGTTTCAGTCGGATGGCTACACCTTC. Protein product: CASSDGFQSDGYTF.

The chain recombines TRBV4-1 with TRBJ1-4; D unresolved. The V end lost 1 base, the J end lost 10 bases, and 16 bases lay between the germline ends. Germline-derived CDR1 and CDR2 are MGHRA and YSYEKL. The CDR3 totals 15 residues. Here the CDR3 DNA reads TGCGCCAGCAGCCAAGTTTTGCCCTCGGAGTCAAAACTGTTTTTT. The encoded protein is CASSQVLPSESKLFF.

The chain recombines TRBV4-1 with TRBJ2-2, with D possibly TRBD2 on 6 matching bases. V lost 4 bases and J 6 bases, leaving 12 bases between the germline ends. CDR1 and CDR2 from the germline V gene are MGHRA and YSYEKL. This CDR3 region has 14 residues. CDR3 coding DNA: TGCGCCAGCAGCCCCACGGGGGAGGCCGGGGAGCTGTTTTTT. Protein sequence: CASSPTGEAGELFF.

The chain couples TRBV4-1 to TRBJ2-6, with a weak D call TRBD1 (6 bases). There are 13 residues in the CDR3. Germline values: CDR1 MGHRA, CDR2 YSYEKL. V dropped 5 bases and J dropped 11 bases, with 13 bases sitting between them. CDR3 bases: TGCGCCAGCAGCTCCGCAGGACAGTACGTCCTGACTTTC. Translated, it gives CASSSAGQYVLTF.

Concerning this clone itself: At the DNA level, this CDR3 is encoded by other sequences in the same sample as well. This chain uses TRBV7-2 with TRBJ1-2, with 10 bases matching TRBD1. Germline assignment: CDR1 SGHTA and CDR2 FQGNSA. Losses at the gene ends were 1 base for V and 4 bases for J; bases not matched to a gene: 3. The CDR3 loop spans 15 amino acids. The CDR3: CASSLGGQGSYGYTF. The CDR3 coding sequence is TGTGCCAGCAGCTTAGGGGGACAGGGGTCCTATGGCTACACCTTC.

This clone was detected only once. The genes are TRBV6-5 and TRBJ2-1, with D perhaps matching TRBD1 (6 bases). V dropped 4 bases and J dropped 15 bases, with 16 bases sitting between them. This CDR3 region has 12 residues. Germline CDR1 MNHEY, CDR2 SVGAGI. The CDR3 nucleotides are TGTGCCAGCAGTTCCTCAGTGGGGGCGCGGTTCTTC. Translation: CASSSSVGARFF.

Here the CDR3 DNA reads TGCGCCAGCAGCCAAGAAGGCAGCGGGGAGCAGTTCTTC. This codes for CASSQEGSGEQFF. The rearrangement links TRBV4-1 to TRBJ2-1; possibly TRBD2 for D (6 bases). This CDR3 spans 13 amino acids. Trimming stripped 0 bases from V and 10 bases from J, with 10 bases between. Germline V lookup: CDR1 MGHRA, CDR2 YSYEKL.

The chain couples TRBV19 to TRBJ1-4; 9 bases match TRBD1. Per germline, CDR1 LNHDA and CDR2 SQIVND (reference sequence). This CDR3 region has 20 residues. V dropped 3 bases and J dropped 0; count of bases not matched to a gene: 14. The CDR3 region is CASSIADRGGIFATNEKLFF. The CDR3 DNA follows: TGTGCCAGTAGTATTGCGGACAGGGGCGGTATTTTCGCAACTAATGAAAAACTGTTTTTT.

The rearrangement joins TRBV5-5 to TRBJ1-4; D remains ambiguous. The CDR3 extends over 15 amino acids. In germline, CDR1 is SGHKS, CDR2 YYEKEE (reference sequence). Trimming pared 5 bases from V and 7 bases from J, leaving 18 bases between. The CDR3 nucleotides are TGTGCCAGCAGTTATACCCCGGGATCCGGTGAAAAACTGTTTTTT. Its protein is CASSYTPGSGEKLFF.

In its sample, this clone was seen once. The chain couples TRBV25-1 to TRBJ2-1, with 9 bases lining up with TRBD1. Germline V gives CDR1 MGHDK, CDR2 SYGVNS. The V gene end was trimmed by 7 bases and the J gene end by 9 bases; junction bases not matched to a gene: 10. The CDR3 loop spans 14 amino acids. The CDR3 nucleotides are TGTGCCAGCAAATCGGGACAGGGTGTCCTTGAGCAGTTCTTC. Residues: CASKSGQGVLEQFF.

The chain couples TRBV19 to TRBJ2-5; 7 bases agree with TRBD1. V shed 3 bases, J shed 13 bases, and the junction held 8 bases outside the gene matches. CDR3 length: 12 amino acids. Germline V gene sequence: CDR1 LNHDA, CDR2 SQIVND (reference sequence). CDR3 coding DNA: TGTGCCAGTAGTATCATACCGGGACAGACGTACTTC. This translates into CASSIIPGQTYF.

This rearrangement joins TRBV29-1 to TRBJ2-5, with D possibly being TRBD1 (6 bases). Trimming removed 1 base from V and 3 bases from J, with 15 bases in between. This CDR3 is built from 15 residues. Germline lookup yields CDR1 SQVTM and CDR2 ANQGSEA. CDR3 sequence (DNA): TGCAGCGTTGAAGGGGGCAGGGGCGGAGAAGAGACCCAGTACTTC. Protein product: CSVEGGRGGEETQYF.

V and J are TRBV3-1 (or the pseudogene TRBV3-2) and TRBJ1-6, with 7 bases lining up with TRBD1. V shed 3 bases, J shed 6 bases, and the junction held 2 bases outside the gene matches. The CDR3 consists of 14 residues. CDR1 and CDR2 from the germline V gene are LGHDT and YNNKEL (reference sequence). Written as DNA, the CDR3 is TGTGCCAGCAGCCAGACAGGGAGTAATTCACCCCTCCACTTT. The encoded protein is CASSQTGSNSPLHF.

The chain couples TRBV21-1 to TRBJ2-2; the table's D call, TRBD2, was not checked against the DNA. TRBV21-1 is designated a pseudogene. The CDR3 is 14 residues long. The CDR3 DNA is TGTGCCAGGGAGGAACTATGGAACACCGGGGAGCTGTTTTTT. Protein: CAREELWNTGELFF.

The J gene is TRBJ1-2, the V gene TRBV28; 9 positions match TRBD1. Germline-derived CDR1 and CDR2 are MDHEN and SYDVKM. V shed 6 bases and J 4 bases; nucleotides not matched to a gene: 9. This CDR3 is built from 15 residues. This chain's CDR3 is CASRRPGQGSYGYTF. The CDR3, as DNA: TGTGCCAGCAGACGGCCGGGACAGGGTAGCTATGGCTACACCTTC.

V usage is TRBV12-3 or TRBV12-4 and J usage is TRBJ1-2; maybe TRBD1 (6 bases). Trimming took 7 bases from V and 8 from J, leaving 17 bases between them. The CDR3 runs 13 residues. The chain's CDR3 is CASTAGAGNGYTF. CDR3 coding DNA: TGTGCCAGCACCGCGGGGGCAGGGAACGGCTACACCTTC.

V and J are TRBV2 and TRBJ2-3; 7 bases fit TRBD1. With V trimmed by 6 bases and J by 6 bases, 9 bases remained unmatched. The CDR3 is 14 residues long. The germline gives CDR1 SNHLY, CDR2 FYNNEI. The CDR3 DNA reads TGTGCCAGCAGGGGCCGGACAGGTGGTGATACGCAGTATTTT. Protein: CASRGRTGGDTQYF.

The V and J genes are TRBV30 and TRBJ2-1, with a tentative D call TRBD1 (6 bases). Trimming removed 7 bases from V and 8 bases from J, with 15 bases in between. In germline, CDR1 is GTSNPN, CDR2 SVGIG (reference sequence). CDR3 length: 12 amino acids. The CDR3 sequence is CALGGSWDEQFF. CDR3 in DNA: TGTGCCTTAGGGGGATCTTGGGATGAGCAGTTCTTC. Looking up the rest from reference TRBV30 and TRBJ2-1 gives the full variable domain: SQTIHQWPATLVQPVGSPLSLECTVEGTSNPNLYWYRQAAGRGLQLLFYSVGIGQISSEVPQNLSASRPQDRQFILSSKKLLLSDSGFYLCALGGSWDEQFFGPGTRLTVL.

This rearrangement joins TRBV11-2 to TRBJ2-5, with TRBD1 matching 10 bases. With V trimmed by 5 bases and J by 5 bases, 8 bases remained unmatched. The CDR3 spans 15 residues. Germline values: CDR1 SGHAT, CDR2 FQNNGV. The CDR3 DNA follows: TGTGCCAGCAGCCTATCGGGACAGGGGAGCGAGACCCAGTACTTC. This translates into CASSLSGQGSETQYF.

The chain uses TRBV27 and TRBJ2-2; D possibly corresponds to TRBD1 (6 bases). Trimming took 7 bases from V and 1 from J, leaving 10 bases between them. CDR1 is MNHEY, CDR2 SMNVEV, per germline (reference sequence). The length of the CDR3 is 14 residues. DNA of the CDR3: TGTGCCAGCAAAGGCAGGGGGAACACCGGGGAGCTGTTTTTT. Protein product: CASKGRGNTGELFF.

The chain has TRBV2 and TRBJ1-2; D is unclear. Germline loops: CDR1 SNHLY, CDR2 FYNNEI. Trimming removed 4 bases from V and 2 bases from J, with 11 bases in between. The CDR3 covers 14 residues. The CDR3 nucleotides read TGTGCCAGCAGTGGCAGGCCACCGAACTATGGCTACACCTTC. Amino acid sequence: CASSGRPPNYGYTF. Variable domain in full (rest from reference TRBV2 and TRBJ1-2): EPEVTQTPSHQVTQMGQEVILRCVPISNHLYFYWYRQILGQKVEFLVSFYNNEISEKSEIFDDQFSVERPDGSNFTLKIRSTKLEDSAMYFCASSGRPPNYGYTFGSGTRLTVV.

On this clone itself: The sample has other DNA sequences that encode this CDR3 too. V usage is TRBV3-1 (or the pseudogene TRBV3-2) and J usage is TRBJ2-5, with 7 bases identical to TRBD2. The CDR3 has 14 residues. The germline V gene has CDR1 LGHDT and CDR2 YNNKEL (reference sequence). Losses at the gene ends were 4 bases for V and 2 bases for J; bases not matched to a gene: 4. The CDR3 region is CASSLLADQETQYF. The CDR3 DNA reads as TGTGCCAGCAGCCTCCTAGCGGATCAAGAGACCCAGTACTTC.

This clone appeared a few times. This chain uses TRBV28 with TRBJ1-3; 9 bases map to TRBD1. The CDR3 runs 20 residues. Per the germline V gene, CDR1 is MDHEN and CDR2 is SYDVKM. V shed 7 bases and J 0 bases; nucleotides not matched to a gene: 19. CDR3 region: CASNFPTRDRAAGSGNTIYF. The DNA for the CDR3 is TGTGCCAGCAATTTCCCGACCCGGGACAGGGCCGCGGGCTCTGGAAACACCATATATTTT.

The V call is TRBV10-3, the J call TRBJ1-2, with 7 bases matching TRBD1. V lost 0 bases and J lost 0; bases outside the gene matches: 1. CDR3 length: 15 amino acids. Germline CDR1 reads ENHRY; CDR2 reads SYGVKD. This chain's CDR3 is CAISESGQTNYGYTF. The CDR3 DNA reads as TGTGCCATCAGTGAGTCGGGACAGACTAACTATGGCTACACCTTC.

V is TRBV7-2 and J is TRBJ2-5; the match to TRBD2 covers 13 bases. The germline V gene has CDR1 SGHTA and CDR2 FQGNSA. There are 15 residues in the CDR3. V lost 3 bases to trimming and J lost 5 bases; unmatched junction nucleotides: 3. CDR3 DNA: TGTGCCAGCAGCTTGACTAGCGGGGGGCGGGAGACCCAGTACTTC. Translated: CASSLTSGGRETQYF.